The 28 T cell receptor beta chains in this list originate from one sample, sequenced in a study of T cell repertoires in cytomegalovirus infection. TCRdb re-called the reads through MiXCR, storing one row per CDR3 protein. The profile covers some 920,000 distinct CDR3 sequences, with around 30% appearing a single time and over 13% taken by the ten largest. These receptors' antigens are unknown. Source: cultured CD8+ T cells from PBMCs, taken from culture after CMV antigen stimulation. The receptor source for this set is a human donor in good health (CMV status not recorded). Some clones in this sample may be carry-over from other donors' samples.

This clonotype was recorded a few times. The rearrangement uses TRBV4-3 and TRBJ1-4; TRBD1 aligns across 9 bases. Germline trimming cut 0 bases from V and 0 bases from J; bases unmatched to any gene: 14. The germline V gene has CDR1 LGHNA and CDR2 YSLEER. The CDR3 consists of 21 residues. The CDR3 coding sequence is TGCGCCAGCAGCCAAGATCACTGGACAGGGGCGCTACCTTCAACTAATGAAAAACTGTTTTTT. Its protein is CASSQDHWTGALPSTNEKLFF.

The V and J genes are TRBV6-2 or TRBV6-3 and TRBJ2-5; unclear D gene. The CDR3 extends over 13 amino acids. V was cut by 2 bases and J by 2 bases, with 6 bases left in between. CDR1 is MNHEY, CDR2 SVGEGT, per germline. This CDR3 reads CASSYRFQETQYF. CDR3 bases: TGTGCCAGCAGTTACCGCTTTCAAGAGACCCAGTACTTC.

The genes are TRBV6-5 and TRBJ1-2; weak D call: TRBD1 (5 bases). Trimming removed 0 bases from V and 10 bases from J, with 12 bases in between. This CDR3 is 13 amino acids long. Germline V gene lookup returns CDR1 MNHEY and CDR2 SVGAGI. CDR3 sequence reads: CASSYSGQDVYTF. CDR3 DNA: TGTGCCAGCAGTTACTCGGGGCAGGATGTCTACACCTTC.

This clonotype was detected many times. The genes are TRBV6-1 and TRBJ2-1; D gene uncertain. Trimming removed 2 bases at V and 6 bases at J, with 5 bases between. The CDR3 loop spans 12 amino acids. Germline assignment: CDR1 MNHNS and CDR2 SASEGT. The CDR3 here is CASSENPNEQFF. The CDR3 DNA follows: TGTGCCAGCAGTGAAAACCCCAATGAGCAGTTCTTC.

There are a few counts of this clonotype. The chain uses TRBV6-2 or TRBV6-3 and TRBJ2-7; 7 nucleotides line up with TRBD1. V was clipped by 0 bases and J by 1 base; unmatched bases: 6. The CDR3 spans 16 residues. Germline V CDR1 and CDR2: MNHEY, SVGEGT. CDR3 coding DNA: TGTGCCAGCAGTTACTCCAGTCCGGGACAGTCCTACGAGCAGTACGTC. The encoded protein is CASSYSSPGQSYEQYV.

This clonotype was recorded many times. The genes are TRBV7-6 and TRBJ1-5; D is unclear. Looked up from germline, CDR1 is SGHVS and CDR2 is FNYEAQ. V lost 1 base and J 6 bases, leaving 13 bases between the germline ends. The CDR3 covers 15 residues. The CDR3 sequence is CASSLVPVPAQPQHF. The CDR3 coding sequence is TGTGCCAGCAGCTTAGTCCCAGTCCCCGCTCAGCCCCAGCATTTT.

The rearrangement joins TRBV14 to TRBJ2-1; possibly TRBD2 for D (7 bases). Trimming stripped 4 bases from V and 7 bases from J, with 17 bases between. The CDR3 totals 15 residues. CDR1 and CDR2 (germline): SGHDN, FVKESK. The CDR3 here is CASSPLGGGPNEQFF. The CDR3 DNA sequence: TGTGCCAGCAGCCCCCTGGGGGGGGGGCCGAATGAGCAGTTCTTC.

This clonotype was detected a few times. The chain uses TRBV5-5 and TRBJ2-5, with D possibly being TRBD1 (5 bases). The CDR3 totals 14 residues. V dropped 5 bases and J dropped 2 bases, with 13 bases sitting between them. Germline V gene data show CDR1 as SGHKS and CDR2 as YYEKEE (reference sequence). As DNA, the CDR3 is TGTGCCAGCAGTGCCCCACAGGATCAAGAGACCCAGTACTTC. It specifies CASSAPQDQETQYF.

The V and J genes are TRBV7-4 and TRBJ2-1, with no clear D. The CDR3 spans 11 residues. Germline CDR1 SGHVT, CDR2 SQSDAQ. V was clipped by 10 bases and J by 5 bases, with 9 bases between them. The CDR3 is CATEEHNEQFF. Written as DNA, the CDR3 is TGTGCCACCGAGGAGCACAATGAGCAGTTCTTC.

As concerns this clonotype: An end of the junction does not agree with germline; a read error may underlie this. The J gene is TRBJ1-2, the V gene TRBV4-1; D gene ambiguous. Germline CDR1 reads MGHRA; CDR2 reads YSYEKL. This CDR3 is built from 13 residues. For the CDR3, the DNA is TGTGCCAGCAGCCAAGAAGGATCTGACGGCTACACCTTC. This gives the protein CASSQEGSDGYTF.

The gene calls are TRBV4-3 and TRBJ2-1; 7 bases are shared with TRBD2. This CDR3 comprises 15 residues. The germline V gene has CDR1 LGHNA and CDR2 YSLEER. V trimming: 1 base; J trimming: 3 bases; junction bases outside the gene matches: 3. CDR3: CASSQASGLYNEQFF. CDR3 nucleotide sequence: TGCGCCAGCAGCCAAGCTAGCGGCCTCTACAATGAGCAGTTCTTC.

The chain links TRBV12-3 or TRBV12-4 to TRBJ1-2; TRBD1 aligns across 10 bases. V shed 7 bases and J 2 bases; nucleotides not matched to a gene: 4. The CDR3 has 14 amino acids. The CDR3 reads CASTDRGPNYGYTF. The CDR3 DNA is TGTGCCAGCACCGACAGGGGGCCCAACTATGGCTACACCTTC.

This clonotype has just a few counts. The rearrangement links TRBV6-2 or TRBV6-3 to TRBJ2-7, with D possibly matching TRBD1 (6 bases). The CDR3 contains 12 residues. Germline CDR1 and CDR2: MNHEY and SVGEGT. Trimming removed 5 bases from V and 3 bases from J, with 8 bases in between. The CDR3 sequence: CASSHRVYEQYV. Here the CDR3 DNA reads TGTGCCAGCAGTCACAGGGTCTACGAGCAGTACGTC.

This clonotype was picked up a small number of times. This chain uses TRBV6-2 or TRBV6-3 with TRBJ2-5; D perhaps matches TRBD2 (6 bases). This CDR3 region has 14 residues. CDR1 is MNHEY and CDR2 is SVGEGT in the germline V gene. V lost 6 bases and J 7 bases, leaving 18 bases between the germline ends. CDR3: CASRSGTGGRTQYF. CDR3 coding DNA: TGTGCCAGCAGATCCGGGACTGGGGGTAGGACCCAGTACTTC.

The rearrangement links TRBV5-6 to TRBJ2-7, with 7 bases that match TRBD2. Germline V gives CDR1 SGHDT, CDR2 YYEEEE. The CDR3 is 17 residues long. The trim removed 3 bases at V and 0 bases at J, leaving 12 bases unmatched. The CDR3 here is CASSYSLSGASSYEQYF. The DNA for the CDR3 is TGTGCCAGCAGCTATAGCCTCAGCGGGGCCAGCTCCTACGAGCAGTACTTC. The full variable domain, completed using reference TRBV5-6 and TRBJ2-7, is DAGVTQSPTHLIKTRGQQVTLRCSPKSGHDTVSWYQQALGQGPQFIFQYYEEEERQRGNFPDRFSGHQFPNYSSELNVNALLLGDSALYLCASSYSLSGASSYEQYFGPGTRLTVT.

This chain connects TRBV29-1 to TRBJ1-3; no definite D call. The V end was cut by 7 bases, the J end by 1 base, with 14 bases between. The V gene's germline CDR1 is SQVTM and CDR2 ANQGSEA. The CDR3 runs 14 residues. CDR3 sequence (DNA): TGCAGCGCAGCATGGGGAGAATCTGGAAACACCATATATTTT. It is translated as CSAAWGESGNTIYF.

V usage is TRBV7-8 and J usage is TRBJ2-3, with 9 bases matching TRBD1. There are 15 residues in the CDR3. Germline V lookup: CDR1 SGHVS, CDR2 FQNEAQ. J lost 6 bases, V lost 6 bases, and 10 bases had no gene match. The CDR3 region has the DNA TGTGCCAGCAGTCCCGGGACAGGGCTTGGGGATACGCAGTATTTT. The encoded protein is CASSPGTGLGDTQYF.

Only a few counts were recorded for this clonotype. The chain links TRBV5-4 to TRBJ1-1; D unclear. V was cut by 1 base and J by 4 bases, with 8 bases left in between. Germline values: CDR1 SGHNT, CDR2 YYREEE (reference sequence). There are 13 residues in the CDR3. CDR3 nucleotides: TGTGCCAGCAGCTTGTTTATCGGCACTGAAGCTTTCTTT. Its protein is CASSLFIGTEAFF.

This clonotype was recorded a few times. V and J are TRBV7-2 and TRBJ2-1, with 7 bases fitting TRBD1. This CDR3 is 16 amino acids long. Unmatched junction bases numbered 7, after V lost 1 base and J lost 4 bases. CDR1 is SGHTA and CDR2 is FQGNSA in the germline V gene. The CDR3 nucleotides read TGTGCCAGCAGCTTAGTGGCCAGGGGGTTATACAATGAGCAGTTCTTC. It is translated as CASSLVARGLYNEQFF.

This clonotype was detected ten times or more. This CDR3 reads CASSFLGGGTDTQYF. CDR3 sequence (DNA): TGTGCCAGCAGCTTTCTCGGGGGTGGGACAGATACGCAGTATTTT. The rearrangement joins TRBV7-8 to TRBJ2-3, with D possibly TRBD2 on 6 matching bases. V lost 3 bases and J 3 bases, leaving 13 bases between the germline ends. Germline lookup yields CDR1 SGHVS and CDR2 FQNEAQ. The CDR3 has 15 amino acids. Complete variable domain (other parts from reference TRBV7-8 and TRBJ2-3): GAGVSQSPRYKVAKRGQDVALRCDPISGHVSLFWYQQALGQGPEFLTYFQNEAQLDKSGLPSDRFFAERPEGSVSTLKIQRTQQEDSAVYLCASSFLGGGTDTQYFGPGTRLTVL.

The rearrangement links TRBV10-3 to TRBJ2-2, with 9 bases aligning to TRBD2. The CDR3 covers 16 residues. Germline CDR1 is ENHRY and CDR2 is SYGVKD. V shed 2 bases and J 7 bases; nucleotides not matched to a gene: 8. The CDR3 region is CAISEPLRGGIGELFF. The CDR3 nucleotides read TGTGCCATCAGTGAGCCCCTGCGGGGGGGCATCGGGGAGCTGTTTTTT.

The chain is built from TRBV14 and TRBJ1-1; tentative D call: TRBD1 (5 bases). CDR1 and CDR2 (germline): SGHDN, FVKESK. V lost 0 bases and J 5 bases, leaving 10 bases between the germline ends. The CDR3 has 14 amino acids. The chain's CDR3 is CASSQERRATEAFF. Written as DNA, the CDR3 is TGTGCCAGCAGCCAAGAGCGCAGGGCGACTGAAGCTTTCTTT.

The chain employs TRBV7-9 and TRBJ2-7; TRBD1 or TRBD2 may be the D gene (5 bases each). CDR3 length: 15 residues. Per the germline V gene, CDR1 is SEHNR and CDR2 is FQNEAQ (reference sequence). V lost 0 bases and J 6 bases, leaving 15 bases between the germline ends. This chain's CDR3 is CASSLATWGTSEQYF. The CDR3 coding sequence is TGTGCCAGCAGCTTAGCAACCTGGGGGACGAGCGAGCAGTACTTC.

Remarks on this clonotype: The conserved closing phenylalanine or tryptophan is absent in this CDR3, likely reflecting a read error. The V gene is TRBV4-3, the J gene TRBJ2-3, with 7 bases aligning to TRBD1. There are 15 residues in the CDR3. The V and J ends lost 7 bases and 0 bases, in that order; junction bases with no gene match: 7. Germline V gene sequence: CDR1 LGHNA, CDR2 YSLEER. The CDR3 nucleotides read TGCGCCAGCACCTACAGGGGCTCTAGCACAGATACGCAGTATCTT. This gives the protein CASTYRGSSTDTQYL.

The CDR3 coding sequence is TGTGCCAGCAGTCCCCGAAGGGCAGGGGCCTATGGCTACACCTTC. Translation: CASSPRRAGAYGYTF. This chain connects TRBV27 to TRBJ1-2, with D possibly TRBD1 on 6 matching bases. The CDR3 is 15 amino acids. V was clipped by 5 bases and J by 4 bases, with 17 bases between them. Per the germline V gene, CDR1 is MNHEY and CDR2 is SMNVEV (reference sequence).

The V call is TRBV3-1, the J call TRBJ2-2, with D possibly being TRBD1 (6 bases). The CDR3 has 17 residues. V was trimmed by 3 bases and J by 4 bases, leaving 18 bases between them. CDR1 LGHDT and CDR2 YNNKEL come from the germline V gene (reference sequence). CDR3 in DNA: TGTGCCAGCAGCCAGGGTATGTTTGGGGGCCTCACCGGGGAGCTGTTTTTT. This codes for CASSQGMFGGLTGELFF.

J is TRBJ1-5 and V is TRBV15, with unresolved D. Germline loops: CDR1 LNHNV, CDR2 YYDKDF (reference sequence). The CDR3 has 17 amino acids. V was pared by 5 bases and J by 0 bases, with 17 bases between. CDR3 loop: CATSFSRVTASNQPQHF. CDR3 coding DNA: TGTGCCACCAGCTTTAGTAGAGTGACGGCTAGCAATCAGCCCCAGCATTTT.

In this sample, this clonotype turned up many times. V and J are TRBV12-3 or TRBV12-4 and TRBJ2-1, with 9 bases identical to TRBD1. V trimming: 7 bases; J trimming: 5 bases; junction bases outside the gene matches: 9. The CDR3 covers 15 residues. In DNA form, the CDR3 reads TGTGCCAGCACCCTGGGACAGGGAGCGAACAATGAGCAGTTCTTC. Its translation is CASTLGQGANNEQFF.